This T cell receptor (beta chain) was observed in a study of T cell repertoires in cytomegalovirus infection. The wider study: CMV infection and matching HLA type were both indicated by public TCR beta signatures. Overall study results and limits: Totalled public TCR beta family frequency picked out people who carried CMV plus the relevant HLA. Dominant in the ex vivo response were TCR beta clonotypes restricted by HLA-C and specific for CMV.

TCRdb analysed the reads with MiXCR anew, one entry per CDR3 protein. The repertoire has under 800,000 distinct CDR3 sequences, approximately 25% of them found once; the top ten carry approximately 8%. In its sample, this clonotype was seen a few times. Its antigen is undetermined. Germline CDR1 and CDR2: SGHDN and FVKESK. The V segment lost 2 bases and the J segment 1 base; nucleotides outside the gene matches: 4. This CDR3 spans 15 amino acids. The sequence was obtained from a human donor in good health (CMV status not recorded). Some clones in this sample may be carry-over from other donors' samples. The material sequenced was CD8+ T cells from PBMCs. The chain uses TRBV14 and TRBJ2-5; 7 bases fit TRBD1. The CDR3: CASSQQGQLQETQYF. The CDR3 DNA sequence: TGTGCCAGCAGCCAACAGGGACAGCTCCAAGAGACCCAGTACTTC.